This T cell receptor (beta chain) was sequenced during a study of technical replicates of blood from several donors. Clones were sequenced by immunoSEQ multiplex PCR, and TCRdb holds only the in-frame ones, with some missing. There are 74,000 or so clones in the sample; about 92% occur only once, and 0.35% to 0.45% lies in the top ten. This clone has just one count. This CDR3 has 14 amino acids. Per germline, CDR1 MDHEN and CDR2 SYDVKM. J gave up 9 bases and V 7 bases, and 10 bases lay outside the gene matches. The sequencing sample was made of T cells isolated from PBMCs. This receptor was taken from a human donor in good health. The chain uses TRBV28 and TRBJ2-1; TRBD1 matches 9 bases. The CDR3 loop reads CASNSIQGAIEQFF. The DNA for the CDR3 is TGTGCCAGCAACTCTATACAGGGGGCTATTGAGCAGTTCTTC. The full variable domain, in which reference TRBV28 and TRBJ2-1 provide the parts outside the CDR3, is DVKVTQSSRYLVKRTGEKVFLECVQDMDHENMFWYRQDPGLGLRLIYFSYDVKMKEKGDIPEGYSVSREKKERFSLILESASTNQTSMYLCASNSIQGAIEQFFGPGTRLTVL.